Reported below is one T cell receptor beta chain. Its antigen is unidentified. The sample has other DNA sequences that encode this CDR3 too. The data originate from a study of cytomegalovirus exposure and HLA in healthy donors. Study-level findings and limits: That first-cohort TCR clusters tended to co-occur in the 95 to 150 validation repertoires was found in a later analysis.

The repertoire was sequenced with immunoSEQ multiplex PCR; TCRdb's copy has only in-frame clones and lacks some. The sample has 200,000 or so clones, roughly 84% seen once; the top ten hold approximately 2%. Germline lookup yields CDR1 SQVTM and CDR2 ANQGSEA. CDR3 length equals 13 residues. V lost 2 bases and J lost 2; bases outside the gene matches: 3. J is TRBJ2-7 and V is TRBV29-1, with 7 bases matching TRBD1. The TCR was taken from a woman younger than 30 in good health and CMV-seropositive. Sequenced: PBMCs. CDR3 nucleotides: TGCAGCGTTGAAAGGGACAGCCCCTACGAGCAGTACTTC. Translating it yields CSVERDSPYEQYF.